Below, 22 T cell receptor beta chains from the same sample are listed, as sequenced in a study of blood T cell repertoires in COVID-19. TCRdb keeps only in-frame clones here, not all; method: immunoSEQ multiplex PCR. The profile shows about 36,000 clones, less than 90% of them singletons. The sample comprised peripheral blood. These receptors came from a man between 65 and 85 years old with acute or convalescent COVID-19.

Only a few counts were recorded for this clone. The chain joins TRBV12-2 to TRBJ1-5; TRBD1, as called in the table, went unchecked against the DNA. TRBV12-2 is a pseudogene. The CDR3 runs 17 residues. Here the CDR3 DNA reads TGTGCAAGTCGCTTAGCGCGGATAGGGGGCACAAATCAGCCCCAGCATTTT. This sequence encodes CASRLARIGGTNQPQHF.

The chain uses TRBV19 and TRBJ1-4, with TRBD1 matching 12 bases. The CDR3 consists of 14 residues. After removal of 7 bases from V and 5 bases from J, the junction contained 2 bases not matched to a gene. The germline CDR1 and CDR2 sequences are LNHDA and SQIVND (reference sequence). CDR3 protein: CASTGQGANEKLFF. As DNA, the CDR3 is TGTGCCAGTACGGGACAGGGGGCAAATGAAAAACTGTTTTTT.

The V and J genes are TRBV3-1 (or the pseudogene TRBV3-2) and TRBJ2-2, with D possibly matching TRBD1 (6 bases). The germline V gene encodes CDR1 LGHDT and CDR2 YNNKEL (reference sequence). The CDR3 contains 15 residues. Trimming shortened V by 3 bases and J by 4 bases, and 12 bases separated the two germline ends. The CDR3 spells CASSQGAYATGELFF. Written as DNA, the CDR3 is TGTGCCAGCAGCCAGGGGGCTTATGCCACCGGGGAGCTGTTTTTT.

For the CDR3, the DNA is TGTGCCACCAGCAGAGATCACGCAGGGGTGGACTATGGCTACACCTTC. The encoded protein is CATSRDHAGVDYGYTF. The genes are TRBV15 and TRBJ1-2; tentative D call: TRBD1 (6 bases). CDR1 and CDR2 (germline): LNHNV, YYDKDF (reference sequence). V lost 0 bases and J lost 3, with 14 bases in between. The CDR3 totals 16 residues. Using reference TRBV15 and TRBJ1-2 for the parts outside the CDR3, the full variable domain is DAMVIQNPRYQVTQFGKPVTLSCSQTLNHNVMYWYQQKSSQAPKLLFHYYDKDFNNEADTPDNFQSRRPNTSFCFLDIRSPGLGDTAMYLCATSRDHAGVDYGYTFGSGTRLTVV.

The V call is TRBV24-1, the J call TRBJ2-5; 7 bases are shared with TRBD2. V lost 3 bases, J lost 2 bases, and 8 bases stayed unmatched. The germline gives CDR1 KGHDR, CDR2 SFDVKD. The CDR3 has 16 residues. Here the CDR3 reads CATSDRRSGQQETQYF. CDR3 bases: TGTGCCACCAGTGATCGCCGTAGCGGGCAGCAAGAGACCCAGTACTTC.

This clone occurred a few times. This chain joins TRBV7-2 and TRBJ2-1; D possibly corresponds to TRBD2 (5 bases). V gave up 1 base and J gave up 2 bases, with 12 bases separating them. The CDR3 extends over 16 amino acids. The germline V gene encodes CDR1 SGHTA and CDR2 FQGNSA. In nucleotides, the CDR3 is TGTGCCAGCAGCTTAGTTTGGAAGGGAGCCTACAATGAGCAGTTCTTC. Translating gives CASSLVWKGAYNEQFF. Complete variable domain (other parts from reference TRBV7-2 and TRBJ2-1): GAGVSQSPSNKVTEKGKDVELRCDPISGHTALYWYRQSLGQGLEFLIYFQGNSAPDKSGLPSDRFSAERTGGSVSTLTIQRTQQEDSAVYLCASSLVWKGAYNEQFFGPGTRLTVL.

The rearrangement links TRBV19 to TRBJ2-3; 7 bases line up with TRBD2. The junction had 14 bases not matched to a gene; V was cut back by 4 bases and J by 1 base. Germline CDR1 reads LNHDA; CDR2 reads SQIVND (reference sequence). This CDR3 is 18 amino acids long. The DNA for the CDR3 is TGTGCCAGTAGTAGAGTGCGGGAGCAACCCCAAGGCACAGATACGCAGTATTTT. It encodes CASSRVREQPQGTDTQYF.

V gene TRBV2 combines with J gene TRBJ2-5; 7 bases map to TRBD1. The length of the CDR3 is 16 residues. With V trimmed by 5 bases and J by 1 base, 10 bases remained unmatched. Per germline, CDR1 SNHLY and CDR2 FYNNEI. CDR3 sequence (DNA): TGTGCCAGCAGTAGGGAAGGGGGCGCAAGCCAAGAGACCCAGTACTTC. This encodes CASSREGGASQETQYF.

The chain links TRBV3-1 (or the pseudogene TRBV3-2) to TRBJ1-3; no firm D call. Germline CDR1 is LGHDT and CDR2 is YNNKEL (reference sequence). Trimming stripped 1 base from V and 0 bases from J, with 7 bases between. The CDR3 runs 15 residues. The CDR3 sequence is CASSQGSRSGNTIYF. The CDR3 nucleotides read TGTGCCAGCAGCCAAGGGAGCCGCTCTGGAAACACCATATATTTT.

The V and J genes are TRBV7-2 and TRBJ1-2; D gene ambiguous. Germline-derived CDR1 and CDR2 are SGHTA and FQGNSA. The CDR3 is 15 residues long. V was cut by 5 bases and J by 2 bases, with 15 bases left in between. In nucleotides, the CDR3 is TGTGCCAGCAGCCCCGATATGACTTCGAACTATGGCTACACCTTC. As protein: CASSPDMTSNYGYTF.

This chain links TRBV24-1 with TRBJ2-5, with a tentative D call TRBD2 (5 bases). V was pared by 1 base and J by 3 bases, with 8 bases between. CDR1 and CDR2 (germline): KGHDR, SFDVKD. This CDR3 contains 14 residues. The CDR3: CATSDLRGKETQYF. CDR3 nucleotide sequence: TGTGCCACCAGTGATTTAAGAGGGAAAGAGACCCAGTACTTC.

The chain has TRBV29-1 and TRBJ1-5; TRBD1 matches at 9 bases. Germline CDR1 SQVTM, CDR2 ANQGSEA. After removal of 7 bases from V and 7 bases from J, the junction contained 5 bases not matched to a gene. CDR3 length equals 12 residues. DNA for the CDR3: TGCAGCGCTCGGGACAGGGACCAGCCCCAGCATTTT. It encodes CSARDRDQPQHF. Full variable domain (rest looked up from reference TRBV29-1 and TRBJ1-5): SAVISQKPSRDICQRGTSLTIQCQVDSQVTMMFWYRQQPGQSLTLIATANQGSEATYESGFVIDKFPISRPNLTFSTLTVSNMSPEDSSIYLCSARDRDQPQHFGDGTRLSIL.

This clone showed up just once. The V gene is TRBV29-1, the J gene TRBJ1-5, with a possible D match to TRBD1 (6 bases). CDR3 size: 13 residues. Trimming took 1 base from V and 7 from J, leaving 11 bases between them. Looked up from germline, CDR1 is SQVTM and CDR2 is ANQGSEA. CDR3: CSVEAGEGQPQHF. CDR3 DNA: TGCAGCGTTGAAGCAGGGGAAGGGCAGCCCCAGCATTTT.

This clone was counted only a few times. The chain is built from TRBV3-1 (or the pseudogene TRBV3-2) and TRBJ2-5, with D hard to call. Germline V gives CDR1 LGHDT, CDR2 YNNKEL (reference sequence). V was clipped by 4 bases and J by 2 bases, with 14 bases between them. The CDR3 covers 15 residues. For the CDR3, the DNA is TGTGCCAGCAGCCCGAATTGGGCTTCACAAGAGACCCAGTACTTC. This gives the protein CASSPNWASQETQYF.

This clone was picked up a small number of times. The CDR3 sequence is CASSLQGVQYGYTF. CDR3 nucleotides: TGTGCCAGCAGTCTACAGGGGGTCCAATATGGCTACACCTTC. The chain has TRBV28 and TRBJ1-2, with TRBD1 matching 8 bases. V was pared by 5 bases and J by 5 bases, with 7 bases of the junction left unmatched. Germline CDR1 is MDHEN and CDR2 is SYDVKM. CDR3 length equals 14 residues.

V gene TRBV5-6 combines with J gene TRBJ2-7; D may be TRBD1 (6 bases). The CDR3 sequence is 11 residues long. V shed 4 bases and J shed 7 bases, with 9 bases lying between them. Germline CDR1 SGHDT, CDR2 YYEEEE. Here the CDR3 reads CASSIQGEQYF. The DNA of the CDR3 is TGTGCCAGCAGCATTCAGGGGGAGCAGTACTTC.

V usage is TRBV9 and J usage is TRBJ1-5; D possibly corresponds to TRBD1 (5 bases). The CDR3 sequence is 15 residues long. The germline gives CDR1 SGDLS, CDR2 YYNGEE. V lost 3 bases and J lost 6, with 16 bases in between. The CDR3 region is CASSGGQGNGQPQHF. The CDR3 region has the DNA TGTGCCAGCAGCGGGGGTCAGGGTAACGGTCAGCCCCAGCATTTT.

In its sample, this clone was seen a few times. The sample carries other DNA sequences with the same CDR3. The chain employs TRBV9 and TRBJ2-1; no firm D call. Per germline, CDR1 SGDLS and CDR2 YYNGEE. Trimming took 2 bases from V and 0 from J, leaving 9 bases between them. This CDR3 region has 15 residues. CDR3 DNA sequence: TGTGCCAGCAGCGTTGATAGTAACTCCTACAATGAGCAGTTCTTC. As protein: CASSVDSNSYNEQFF.

The rearrangement uses TRBV28 and TRBJ1-6; 8 bases agree with TRBD1. The ends lost 5 bases at V and 10 bases at J; junction bases unmatched: 10. The germline gives CDR1 MDHEN, CDR2 SYDVKM. The CDR3 length is 15 residues. The chain's CDR3 is CASSQGDRLGSPLHF. The CDR3 nucleotides are TGTGCCAGCAGTCAAGGGGACAGGCTAGGGTCACCCCTCCACTTT.

The V gene is TRBV5-6, the J gene TRBJ2-1; TRBD2 matches 10 bases. V shed 3 bases and J 6 bases; nucleotides not matched to a gene: 6. This CDR3 spans 15 amino acids. CDR1 is SGHDT, CDR2 YYEEEE, per germline. This chain's CDR3 is CASSSGTSASNEQFF. The CDR3, as DNA: TGTGCCAGCAGCTCCGGGACTAGCGCGTCCAATGAGCAGTTCTTC.

This chain links TRBV28 with TRBJ2-2; TRBD1 matches at 10 bases. The V segment lost 4 bases and the J segment 4 bases; nucleotides outside the gene matches: 9. Germline CDR1 and CDR2: MDHEN and SYDVKM. CDR3 size: 17 residues. CDR3 DNA: TGTGCCAGCAGTTCTCCCATAGGGACAGGGGTCACCGGGGAGCTGTTTTTT. As protein: CASSSPIGTGVTGELFF.

This clone was recorded once. The gene calls are TRBV10-3 and TRBJ1-3; possibly TRBD1 for D (6 bases). V lost 6 bases and J 0 bases, leaving 12 bases between the germline ends. This CDR3 spans 15 amino acids. The V gene's germline CDR1 is ENHRY and CDR2 SYGVKD. CDR3 sequence: CAISPGDGSGNTIYF. The CDR3 DNA reads as TGTGCCATCAGCCCAGGGGATGGCTCTGGAAACACCATATATTTT.